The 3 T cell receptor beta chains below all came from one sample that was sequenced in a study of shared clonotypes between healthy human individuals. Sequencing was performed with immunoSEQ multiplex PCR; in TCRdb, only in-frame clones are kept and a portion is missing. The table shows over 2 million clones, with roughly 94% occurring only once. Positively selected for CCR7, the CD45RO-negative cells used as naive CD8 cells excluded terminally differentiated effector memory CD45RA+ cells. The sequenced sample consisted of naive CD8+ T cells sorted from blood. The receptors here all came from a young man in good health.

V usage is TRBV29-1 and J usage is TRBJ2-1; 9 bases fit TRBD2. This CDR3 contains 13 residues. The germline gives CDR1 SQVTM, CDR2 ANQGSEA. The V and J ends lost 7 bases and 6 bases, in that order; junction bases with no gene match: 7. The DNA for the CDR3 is TGCAGCGGGACTAGCGCGCATCCCAATGAGCAGTTCTTC. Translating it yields CSGTSAHPNEQFF.

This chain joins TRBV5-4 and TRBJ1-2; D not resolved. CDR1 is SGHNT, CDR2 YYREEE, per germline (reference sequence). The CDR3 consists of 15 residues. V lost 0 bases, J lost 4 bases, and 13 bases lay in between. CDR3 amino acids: CASSLASGPLYGYTF. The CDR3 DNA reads TGTGCCAGCAGCTTGGCCTCCGGACCCCTCTATGGCTACACCTTC.

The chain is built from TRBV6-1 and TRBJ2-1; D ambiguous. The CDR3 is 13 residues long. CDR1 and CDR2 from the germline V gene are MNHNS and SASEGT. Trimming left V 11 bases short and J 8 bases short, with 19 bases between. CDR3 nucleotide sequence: TGTGCCTGCCGCGGAACGAAACGCGATGAGCAGTTCTTC. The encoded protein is CACRGTKRDEQFF.